This T cell receptor beta chain originates from a study of T cells after yellow fever vaccination. CDR1 and CDR2 from the germline V gene are SGHVS and FNYEAQ. V gave up 2 bases and J gave up 6 bases, with 19 bases separating them. This CDR3 is 17 amino acids long. This clonotype showed up many times. Each CDR3 protein is one row after TCRdb ran MiXCR on the 5' RACE reads. The sample carries under 300,000 distinct CDR3 sequences, less than 8.5% recorded once. This sequence joins TRBV7-6 and TRBJ2-2; D perhaps matches TRBD1 (6 bases). The sequence was obtained from a man aged 30 to 39 who received the YFV17D yellow fever vaccine. The sample was CD4+ T cells sorted from PBMCs, taken 15 days after the yellow fever booster vaccination. This CDR3 reads CASSLFSGTLGAGELFF. The CDR3 DNA reads TGTGCCAGCAGCTTATTTTCAGGGACATTGGGTGCCGGGGAGCTGTTTTTT.